This is a list of T cell receptor beta chains from one sample in a study of shared clonotypes between healthy human individuals. The table came from immunoSEQ multiplex PCR; TCRdb's copy has only in-frame clones and leaves some out. The sample lists 1.4 million to 1.5 million clones; approximately 96% were seen once. The material sequenced was naive CD4+ T cells sorted from blood. The receptors were gathered from a man aged 30 to 45 in good health. Each CDR3 is given with its conserved first and last residue. D genes are given only for firm matches. A clone size is listed for some rows: how often the clone was seen (once, few, many), or a class if it is expanded.

clone_size	v_call	j_call	d_call	cdr3_aa	cdr3_nt
-	TRBV5-1	TRBJ1-3	-	CASSLTTGSSATIYF	TGCGCCAGCAGCCTAACCACAGGGTCATCGGCCACCATATATTTT
-	TRBV15	TRBJ1-4	TRBD1	CATSRERSGTGNEKLFF	TGTGCCACCAGCAGAGAGAGATCCGGGACAGGGAATGAAAAACTGTTTTTT
-	TRBV7-8	TRBJ2-2	TRBD1	CASSGWDRAAGELFF	TGTGCCAGCAGCGGATGGGACAGGGCGGCCGGGGAGCTGTTTTTT
-	TRBV25-1	TRBJ1-4	TRBD1	CASRRDDRGEKLFF	TGTGCCAGCAGAAGAGACGACAGGGGTGAAAAACTGTTTTTT
-	TRBV6-6	TRBJ2-3	TRBD2	CASTSGSTTQYF	TGTGCCAGCACTAGCGGGAGTACCACGCAGTATTTT
-	TRBV6-6	TRBJ2-3	TRBD2	CASSLGLAVPDTQYF	TGTGCCAGCAGTCTAGGACTAGCGGTACCAGATACGCAGTATTTT
-	TRBV2	TRBJ2-1	-	CASSLLRTDYSYNEQFF	TGTGCCAGCAGCTTATTGCGGACGGATTACTCCTACAATGAGCAGTTCTTC
-	TRBV4-3	TRBJ1-3	-	CASSPRTAGNTIYF	TGCGCCAGCAGCCCCCGGACAGCTGGAAACACCATATATTTT
-	TRBV10-3	TRBJ2-5	-	CATADRSQETQYF	TGTGCCACAGCCGACAGGAGCCAAGAGACCCAGTACTTC
once	TRBV29-1	TRBJ2-7	TRBD2	CSVAGLVTYEQYF	TGCAGCGTTGCCGGACTAGTTACCTACGAGCAGTACTTC
-	TRBV6-1	TRBJ1-2	-	CASSVAGRGYTF	TGTGCCAGCAGTGTTGCGGGGAGAGGCTACACCTTC
-	TRBV6-4	TRBJ2-6	-	CASSLSGGSGANVLTF	TGTGCCAGCAGCTTATCCGGGGGCTCTGGGGCCAACGTCCTGACTTTC
-	TRBV6-1	TRBJ2-5	TRBD1	CASSTTTGVEETQYF	TGTGCCAGCAGTACTACGACAGGGGTGGAGGAGACCCAGTACTTC
-	TRBV4-1	TRBJ2-1	-	CASSYIGRRNEQFF	TGCGCCAGCAGCTACATTGGACGGCGAAATGAGCAGTTCTTC
-	TRBV7-8	TRBJ2-2	-	CASSFRGHSTGELFF	TGTGCCAGCAGCTTTAGGGGACATAGCACCGGGGAGCTGTTTTTT
once	TRBV11-3	TRBJ2-1	-	CASSRDNEQFF	TGTGCCAGCAGCCGTGACAATGAGCAGTTCTTC
-	TRBV27	TRBJ2-4	-	CASSLVGQGNIQYF	TGTGCCAGCAGTTTAGTGGGGCAGGGAAACATTCAGTACTTC
-	TRBV9	TRBJ2-4	TRBD1	CASSPSPGGFTKNIQYF	TGTGCCAGCAGCCCTTCACCAGGGGGCTTTACCAAAAACATTCAGTACTTC
-	TRBV7-2	TRBJ1-2	-	CASTQTYGYTF	TGTGCCAGCACACAAACCTATGGCTACACCTTC
-	TRBV4-2	TRBJ2-3	-	CASSQVVRRGVRADTQYF	TGTGCCAGCAGCCAAGTGGTAAGGCGGGGCGTGCGCGCAGATACGCAGTATTTT
-	TRBV27	TRBJ2-7	-	CASSLRARESYEQYF	TGTGCCAGCAGTTTACGGGCCAGGGAATCCTACGAGCAGTACTTC
-	TRBV11-2	TRBJ2-7	-	CASAFPDEQYF	TGTGCCAGCGCCTTCCCCGACGAGCAGTACTTC
-	TRBV30	TRBJ1-3	TRBD1	CAWARDRFSSGNTIYF	TGTGCCTGGGCCCGGGACAGGTTTTCTTCTGGAAACACCATATATTTT
-	TRBV7-7	TRBJ2-5	-	CASSLVLTGPGTQYF	TGTGCCAGCAGCTTAGTTCTCACAGGTCCGGGGACCCAGTACTTC
-	TRBV20-1	TRBJ2-1	-	CSAYGPSSEFF	TGCAGTGCTTACGGGCCCTCGTCGGAGTTCTTC
few	TRBV2	TRBJ1-2	-	CASSGTANYGYTF	TGTGCCAGCAGCGGGACGGCTAACTATGGCTACACCTTC
-	TRBV12-5	TRBJ1-2	-	CASGLVTGVMGGNYGYTF	TGTGCTAGTGGTTTGGTGACCGGGGTAATGGGTGGAAACTATGGCTACACCTTC
-	TRBV25-1	TRBJ2-2	TRBD2	CASNSPGGPSGELFF	TGTGCCAGCAACTCCCCGGGAGGACCGTCCGGGGAGCTGTTTTTT